This entry concerns a single TCR beta chain. No antigen is known for it. A much larger clone differs by one base, so this may be a read error. This sample was taken from a study of T cells in Graves' hyperthyroidism and ophthalmopathy. Study-wide results and limits: Blood also held most thyroid clonotypes expanded beyond 0.001. Patients with ophthalmopathy were separated from those with stable hyperthyroidism by a 13 V-J model.

Orbital computed tomography and thyroid ultrasound, together with serum TRAb and thyroxine and clinical symptoms, were used for diagnoses. Blood from later-ophthalmopathy patients was taken at first hyperthyroidism diagnosis. The CDR3 has 17 residues. Researchers took RNA transcripts and amplified the TCR beta CDR3 regions from them. Primed by the HTBI set, a first-round RT-PCR was run on the TCR CDR3. TCRdb itself ran the multiplex PCR reads through MiXCR, one entry per CDR3 protein. This table has about 130,000 distinct CDR3 sequences, around 20% appearing once. The chain employs TRBV12-3 or TRBV12-4 and TRBJ2-3, with a tentative D call TRBD2 (6 bases). The clonotype was recovered from a woman aged 45-60 years with Graves' hyperthyroidism that later progressed to Graves' ophthalmopathy. The sequenced sample was blood. Here the CDR3 reads CASSTHPGGTSTDMQYF. The CDR3 nucleotides read TGTGCCAGCAGTACACACCCTGGGGGAACTAGCACAGATATGCAGTATTTT.